This TCR beta chain was retrieved from a study of control samples from healthy donors and cancer patients. TCRdb keeps only in-frame clones here, not all; method: immunoSEQ multiplex PCR. Of 100,000 to 150,000 clones in the sample, roughly 90% were seen once. In germline, CDR1 is MDHEN, CDR2 SYDVKM. Trimming removed 6 bases at V and 5 bases at J, with 10 bases between. The CDR3 is 12 residues long. The receptor's source is a man in his late teens or twenties in good health. Source material: blood. The chain carries TRBV28 and TRBJ1-2; D gene unclear. Written as DNA, the CDR3 is TGTGCCAGCAGCCCATTTATGTATGGCTACACCTTC. This sequence encodes CASSPFMYGYTF.